This TCR beta chain was documented in a study of cytomegalovirus exposure and HLA in healthy donors. CDR3 size: 14 residues. The V gene end was trimmed by 11 bases and the J gene end by 1 base; junction bases not matched to a gene: 11. Germline-derived CDR1 and CDR2 are SNHLY and FYNNEI. Regarding the study as a whole: In the analysis, some V segments, TRBV6-2 and TRBV6-3 included, were excluded as indistinguishable. Clonal expansion, a later analysis showed, was greater in HLA-associated TCR beta chains than in equally common others. Among TCR beta chains, those listed as cytomegalovirus-associated numbered around 180. When analyzed later, a missense DCLRE1C variant was found to be linked to TCR beta V- and J-gene trimming.

In the case of this clone: Its antigen is currently unknown.

Use of 60 Vbeta and 13 Jbeta primers characterized the PCR. Profiling relied on immunoSEQ multiplex PCR, and the TCRdb table lists in-frame clones only, not all of them. This table has some 200,000 clones, around 64% appearing once. The chain combines TRBV2 with TRBJ2-7; 7 nucleotides align to TRBD2. This TCR was recovered from a man aged 40-49 years in good health and CMV-seropositive. The source material was PBMCs. For the CDR3, the DNA is TGTGCCTGGGGGGAAGGACTAGTATCCTACGAGCAGTACTTC. Encoded protein: CAWGEGLVSYEQYF.